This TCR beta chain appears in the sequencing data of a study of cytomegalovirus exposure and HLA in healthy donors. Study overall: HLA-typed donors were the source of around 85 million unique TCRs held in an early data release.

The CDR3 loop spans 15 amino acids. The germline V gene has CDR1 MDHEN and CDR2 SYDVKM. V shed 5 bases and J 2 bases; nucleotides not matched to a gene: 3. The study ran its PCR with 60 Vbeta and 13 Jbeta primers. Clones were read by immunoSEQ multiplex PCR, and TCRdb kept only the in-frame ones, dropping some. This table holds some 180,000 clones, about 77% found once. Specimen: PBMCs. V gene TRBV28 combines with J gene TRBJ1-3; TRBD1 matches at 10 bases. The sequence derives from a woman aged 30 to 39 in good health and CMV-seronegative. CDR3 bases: TGTGCCAGCAGTCCCGGGACAGGGGCTGGAAACACCATATATTTT. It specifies CASSPGTGAGNTIYF.